This TCR beta chain came from a study of T cell responses to AZD1222 COVID-19 vaccine. Whole-study context: Whether given at about 4 or about 12 weeks, second doses were pooled.

Findings of the study overall: Unmutated regions of variants are reportedly targeted by nearly half of spike-specific TCRs.

Libraries were prepared by immunoSEQ multiplex PCR; TCRdb keeps only in-frame clonotypes and omits some of them. The sample has 110,000 or so clones, just over 85% seen once. The germline gives CDR1 MNHEY, CDR2 SVGAGI. With 0 bases clipped from V and 9 bases from J, the junction kept 2 bases outside the gene matches. The CDR3 has 13 amino acids. Comment on this clone: Its target is not known.

The receptor was isolated from an adult in good health. Here the sequenced sample was peripheral blood, taken on day 0 of AZD1222 vaccination. The chain has TRBV6-5 and TRBJ2-1; 7 bases align to TRBD2. CDR3 residues: CASSYSPSGEQFF. In nucleotides, the CDR3 is TGTGCCAGCAGTTACTCTCCTAGCGGTGAGCAGTTCTTC.